One and the same sample provided the 23 T cell receptor beta chains below, sequenced in a study of human T cells and chemical hapten exposure. Time point reported: patch test 3, about 24 weeks after DPC sensitization. Treatment of the sample: therapeutic diphenylcyclopropenone sensitization with weekly scalp DPC. Each CDR3 protein is one row after TCRdb ran MiXCR on the RACE reads. The data show approximately 97,000 distinct CDR3 sequences, roughly 27% seen once. The sample was whole blood, taken in connection with sensitization to the hapten diphenylcyclopropenone (DPC). These receptors all stem from a man aged 40-49 years with alopecia areata. Some clones in this sample may be carry-over from other donors' samples.

The chain uses TRBV20-1 and TRBJ2-2; 12 bases fit TRBD2. The CDR3 length is 16 residues. CDR1 and CDR2 from the germline V gene are DFQATT and SNEGSKA (reference sequence). V lost 4 bases and J lost 0; bases outside the gene matches: 3. CDR3 protein: CSATGLAGPNTGELFF. The CDR3 DNA is TGCAGTGCTACAGGACTAGCGGGGCCGAACACCGGGGAGCTGTTTTTT.

At least ten counts were recorded for this clonotype. The V and J genes are TRBV5-1 and TRBJ2-5; D unclear. Trimming stripped 4 bases from V and 3 bases from J, with 4 bases between. Germline-derived CDR1 and CDR2 are SGHRS and YFSETQ. The CDR3 covers 11 residues. This chain's CDR3 is CASSPEETQYF. CDR3 nucleotide sequence: TGCGCCAGCAGCCCCGAAGAGACCCAGTACTTC. Full variable domain (missing parts from reference TRBV5-1 and TRBJ2-5): KAGVTQTPRYLIKTRGQQVTLSCSPISGHRSVSWYQQTPGQGLQFLFEYFSETQRNKGNFPGRFSGRQFSNSRSEMNVSTLELGDSALYLCASSPEETQYFGPGTRLLVL.

This chain connects TRBV20-1 to TRBJ2-3; 9 bases agree with TRBD2. V lost 8 bases to trimming and J lost 6 bases; unmatched junction nucleotides: 12. The CDR3 runs 14 residues. From germline, CDR1 is DFQATT and CDR2 SNEGSKA (reference sequence). CDR3 amino acids: CSPLAGGLEDTQYF. CDR3 nucleotide sequence: TGCAGTCCCCTGGCGGGAGGGCTAGAGGATACGCAGTATTTT.

The CDR3, as DNA: TGCGCCAGCAGAGCGGGGGACTACAATGAGCAGTTCTTC. It yields the protein CASRAGDYNEQFF. The rearrangement joins TRBV5-1 to TRBJ2-1, with 8 bases matching TRBD2. CDR3 size: 13 residues. V was pared by 5 bases and J by 3 bases, with 1 base of the junction left unmatched. The germline V gene encodes CDR1 SGHRS and CDR2 YFSETQ.

This clonotype was seen a handful of times. The V gene is TRBV2, the J gene TRBJ1-4; D unclear. Per the germline V gene, CDR1 is SNHLY and CDR2 is FYNNEI. The CDR3 runs to 14 residues. Trimming cost V 6 bases and J 7 bases, with 15 bases left between them. CDR3 protein: CASRRTRRGEKLFF. The CDR3 bases are TGTGCCAGCAGGAGGACTCGACGTGGTGAAAAACTGTTTTTT. The variable domain in full, completed from reference TRBV2 and TRBJ1-4, reads EPEVTQTPSHQVTQMGQEVILRCVPISNHLYFYWYRQILGQKVEFLVSFYNNEISEKSEIFDDQFSVERPDGSNFTLKIRSTKLEDSAMYFCASRRTRRGEKLFFGSGTQLSVL.

The CDR3 DNA reads TGTGCCAGCAGCCCTAGGGACAGATCGGGGCAAGAGACCCAGTACTTC. Its translation is CASSPRDRSGQETQYF. V and J are TRBV7-2 and TRBJ2-5; TRBD1 matches at 7 bases. The germline CDR1 and CDR2 sequences are SGHTA and FQGNSA. The ends lost 5 bases at V and 2 bases at J; junction bases unmatched: 11. The CDR3 has 16 residues.

This clonotype was observed a few times. The chain links TRBV27 to TRBJ2-3, with D uncertain. CDR1 is MNHEY and CDR2 is SMNVEV in the germline V gene (reference sequence). The CDR3 is 11 amino acids. V was clipped by 4 bases and J by 6 bases, with 5 bases between them. CDR3 nucleotide sequence: TGTGCCAGCAGTTGGTTTGATACGCAGTATTTT. Its translation: CASSWFDTQYF.

The chain has TRBV7-9 and TRBJ2-2; D is ambiguous. Looked up from germline, CDR1 is SEHNR and CDR2 is FQNEAQ (reference sequence). The V end was cut by 1 base, the J end by 3 bases, with 9 bases between. CDR3 length: 15 residues. CDR3 DNA sequence: TGTGCCAGCAGCTTAGACAGCCGGTACACCGGGGAGCTGTTTTTT. Translating gives CASSLDSRYTGELFF.

The V and J genes are TRBV6-6 and TRBJ2-2; 11 bases match TRBD2. This CDR3 has 16 residues. V shed 4 bases, J shed 6 bases, and the junction held 7 bases outside the gene matches. The germline CDR1 and CDR2 sequences are MNHNY and SVGAGI (reference sequence). CDR3 sequence: CASSFLAGGDSGELFF. As DNA, the CDR3 is TGTGCCAGCAGTTTCCTAGCGGGAGGAGACTCCGGGGAGCTGTTTTTT.

The chain has TRBV2 and TRBJ2-1, with TRBD1 matching 10 bases. The trim removed 8 bases at V and 2 bases at J, leaving 6 bases unmatched. The length of the CDR3 is 15 residues. Germline assignment: CDR1 SNHLY and CDR2 FYNNEI. CDR3 sequence: CASGTGEGPYNEQFF. The CDR3 nucleotides are TGTGCCAGCGGGACAGGGGAAGGGCCCTACAATGAGCAGTTCTTC.

This clonotype was recorded only once. The chain joins TRBV7-6 to TRBJ1-4; 8 positions agree with TRBD1. Germline V lookup: CDR1 SGHVS, CDR2 FNYEAQ. The CDR3 extends over 16 amino acids. After removal of 1 base from V and 7 bases from J, the junction contained 8 bases not matched to a gene. The CDR3 spells CASSLGVKGQVEKLFF. The CDR3 DNA follows: TGTGCCAGCAGCTTAGGAGTAAAGGGACAGGTTGAAAAACTGTTTTTT.

This clonotype was found a few times. The DNA is left out, because the CDR3 cannot be placed on it with certainty; the CDR3 is given as TCRdb lists it. The chain recombines TRBV4-3 with TRBJ1-1; the table's D call of TRBD1 was not tested on the DNA. Germline CDR1 and CDR2: LGHNA and YSLEER. The CDR3 is 15 residues long, counting both termini. CDR3: CASSQDRVGTGIVFF.

J is TRBJ2-6 and V is TRBV2; the D is unclear. This CDR3 spans 17 amino acids. In germline, CDR1 is SNHLY, CDR2 FYNNEI. V was shortened by 8 bases and J by 0 bases, with 17 bases between the two germline ends. In DNA form, the CDR3 reads TGTGCCAGCCGACGCGGCAGCTTGAGCTCTGGGGCCAACGTCCTGACTTTC. The encoded protein is CASRRGSLSSGANVLTF.

The chain links TRBV3-1 to TRBJ1-1; D unclear. The germline V gene encodes CDR1 LGHDT and CDR2 YNNKEL (reference sequence). Trimming left V 6 bases short and J 0 bases short, with 11 bases between. The CDR3 sequence is 14 residues long. This CDR3 is CASRGYDLNTEAFF. CDR3 DNA: TGTGCCAGCAGGGGTTACGACCTGAACACTGAAGCTTTCTTT.

J is TRBJ2-3 and V is TRBV27, with a possible D match to TRBD1 (5 bases). The CDR3 is made up of 15 amino acids. V was trimmed by 3 bases and J by 2 bases, leaving 12 bases between them. The germline gives CDR1 MNHEY, CDR2 SMNVEV (reference sequence). The CDR3 coding sequence is TGTGCCAGCAGTTTCACAGGATATTCCACAGATACGCAGTATTTT. This translates into CASSFTGYSTDTQYF.

This clonotype was counted between two and nine times. V usage is TRBV4-2 and J usage is TRBJ1-5; D unclear. Germline lookup yields CDR1 LGHNA and CDR2 YNFKEQ. This CDR3 is built from 16 residues. Trimming stripped 0 bases from V and 6 bases from J, with 15 bases between. CDR3 region: CASSQEARQTFQPQHF. The DNA of the CDR3 is TGTGCCAGCAGCCAAGAGGCTAGGCAGACATTTCAGCCCCAGCATTTT.

This clonotype was found a few times. The chain employs TRBV12-3 or TRBV12-4 and TRBJ1-6; no reliable D call. V was pared by 2 bases and J by 4 bases, with 6 bases between. The CDR3 loop spans 14 amino acids. The chain's CDR3 is CASSLLGYNSPLHF. Here the CDR3 DNA reads TGTGCCAGCAGTTTATTGGGGTATAATTCACCCCTCCACTTT.

This clonotype was seen more than once but under ten times. This chain links TRBV28 with TRBJ2-6; D unclear. The ends were cut back, 9 bases at V and 3 bases at J, with 12 bases in the middle. CDR1 and CDR2 (germline): MDHEN, SYDVKM. The CDR3 contains 14 residues. This chain's CDR3 is CASTARGGANVLTF. DNA of the CDR3: TGTGCCAGTACTGCGAGAGGTGGGGCCAACGTCCTGACTTTC.

This clonotype was counted between two and nine times. The chain uses TRBV7-9 and TRBJ2-1; 11 bases align to TRBD2. The CDR3 is made up of 17 amino acids. In germline, CDR1 is SEHNR, CDR2 FQNEAQ (reference sequence). The trim removed 6 bases at V and 10 bases at J, leaving 17 bases unmatched. DNA for the CDR3: TGTGCCAGCAGGGGGCTAGCGGGAGGTACCGGATTTGGGGAGCAGTTCTTC. Translation: CASRGLAGGTGFGEQFF. Based on the CDR3 plus reference TRBV7-9 and TRBJ2-1, the full variable domain is DTGVSQNPRHKITKRGQNVTFRCDPISEHNRLYWYRQTLGQGPEFLTYFQNEAQLEKSRLLSDRFSAERPKGSFSTLEIQRTEQGDSAMYLCASRGLAGGTGFGEQFFGPGTRLTVL.

This clonotype was seen a handful of times. The gene calls are TRBV28 and TRBJ2-7; D perhaps matches TRBD2 (5 bases). The CDR3 sequence is 17 residues long. Per the germline V gene, CDR1 is MDHEN and CDR2 is SYDVKM. Trimming removed 4 bases at V and 5 bases at J, with 24 bases between. The CDR3 bases are TGTGCCAGCAGTTCACGACTTGCCGGGAAGAACCCGGACGAGCAGTACTTC. Its protein product is CASSSRLAGKNPDEQYF.

This clonotype was seen a few times. V usage is TRBV6-5 and J usage is TRBJ2-7; 11 bases fit TRBD2. The CDR3 sequence is 16 residues long. Losses at the gene ends were 2 bases for V and 5 bases for J; bases not matched to a gene: 8. The germline V gene has CDR1 MNHEY and CDR2 SVGAGI. CDR3 amino acids: CASSYIRTSGWDEQYF. The DNA of the CDR3 is TGTGCCAGCAGTTACATCCGGACTAGCGGGTGGGACGAGCAGTACTTC.

V usage is TRBV6-2 or TRBV6-3 and J usage is TRBJ1-5; 10 nucleotides line up with TRBD1. Germline values: CDR1 MNHEY, CDR2 SVGEGT. The CDR3 runs to 17 residues. The V gene end was trimmed by 0 bases and the J gene end by 7 bases; junction bases not matched to a gene: 9. In DNA, the CDR3 is TGTGCCAGCAGTTACTCGACAGGGGGCGCGTCTCGGCAGCCCCAGCATTTT. Residues: CASSYSTGGASRQPQHF.

This sequence joins TRBV12-3 or TRBV12-4 and TRBJ1-4; D remains ambiguous. Deletions cut 2 bases from V and 4 bases from J, with 5 bases between. CDR3 length: 13 amino acids. The CDR3 DNA is TGTGCCAGCAGTTTAATGCATAATGAAAAACTGTTTTTT. Its protein is CASSLMHNEKLFF.